The 8 T cell receptor beta chains reported below all come from one sample, sequenced in a study of T cells in localized non-small cell lung cancer. Sequenced by immunoSEQ multiplex PCR; TCRdb stores in-frame clones only, minus some. The sample records 9,400 or so clones, roughly 90% being singletons. The starting material was peripheral blood, obtained before any cancer treatment. These receptors all stem from a female donor of 60 years or more with stage II squamous cell lung carcinoma.

Only one count was recorded for this clone. The chain carries TRBV27 and TRBJ2-7; 8 bases are a match to TRBD2. The germline V gene encodes CDR1 MNHEY and CDR2 SMNVEV (reference sequence). V gave up 6 bases and J gave up 5 bases; unmatched junction bases: 9. This CDR3 has 14 amino acids. The CDR3 region is CASRLVAGGDEQYF. The CDR3 DNA reads TGTGCCAGCAGGTTGGTGGCGGGAGGCGACGAGCAGTACTTC.

The CDR3 loop is CASSLAYNEQFF. CDR3 in DNA: TGTGCCAGCAGCTTAGCCTACAATGAGCAGTTCTTC. The chain joins TRBV7-6 to TRBJ2-1; D not resolved. Germline CDR1 is SGHVS and CDR2 is FNYEAQ. V was pared by 0 bases and J by 3 bases, with 0 bases between. The CDR3 has 12 amino acids.

This chain links TRBV6-1 with TRBJ1-1; D is possibly TRBD1 (5 bases). V lost 2 bases, J lost 4 bases, and 14 bases lay in between. This CDR3 comprises 15 residues. Germline lookup yields CDR1 MNHNS and CDR2 SASEGT. The CDR3 DNA is TGTGCCAGCAGTGAATACGGGGGAAGGGGCACTGAAGCTTTCTTT. Translated, it gives CASSEYGGRGTEAFF.

The chain has TRBV5-5 and TRBJ2-7; 11 nucleotides align to TRBD1. The CDR3 has 15 amino acids. The V segment lost 4 bases and the J segment 2 bases; nucleotides outside the gene matches: 5. In germline, CDR1 is SGHKS, CDR2 YYEKEE (reference sequence). CDR3 protein: CASSPGQGVAYEQYF. CDR3 nucleotides: TGTGCCAGCAGCCCGGGACAGGGGGTGGCCTACGAGCAGTACTTC.

The rearrangement joins TRBV5-1 to TRBJ1-2, with D perhaps TRBD1 (6 bases). Trimming pared 4 bases from V and 2 bases from J, leaving 9 bases between. The germline V gene encodes CDR1 SGHRS and CDR2 YFSETQ. This CDR3 has 13 amino acids. The CDR3 reads CASSTGQNYGYTF. The CDR3 DNA follows: TGCGCCAGCAGCACTGGACAGAACTATGGCTACACCTTC.

This sequence joins TRBV7-8 and TRBJ2-1, with 7 bases lining up with TRBD2. The V gene end was trimmed by 5 bases and the J gene end by 5 bases; junction bases not matched to a gene: 9. CDR1 and CDR2 from the germline V gene are SGHVS and FQNEAQ. The CDR3 length is 15 residues. CDR3 DNA sequence: TGTGCCAGCAGCCGGGACTACCAGAGCCACAATGAGCAGTTCTTC. Translated, it gives CASSRDYQSHNEQFF.

The V call is TRBV6-1, the J call TRBJ1-5; D call uncertain. Trimming cost V 2 bases and J 6 bases, with 8 bases left between them. The CDR3 runs 13 residues. In germline, CDR1 is MNHNS, CDR2 SASEGT. The CDR3 region has the DNA TGTGCCAGCAGTGAAACCGGGAGTCAGCCCCAGCATTTT. Its translation: CASSETGSQPQHF.

The rearrangement links TRBV5-6 to TRBJ1-1; TRBD1 might be the D (5 bases). The germline V gene has CDR1 SGHDT and CDR2 YYEEEE. CDR3 length: 11 residues. Trimming left V 3 bases short and J 11 bases short, with 11 bases between. Here the CDR3 DNA reads TGTGCCAGCAGCTCCCAGGGTCTGGCTTTCTTT. It is translated as CASSSQGLAFF.